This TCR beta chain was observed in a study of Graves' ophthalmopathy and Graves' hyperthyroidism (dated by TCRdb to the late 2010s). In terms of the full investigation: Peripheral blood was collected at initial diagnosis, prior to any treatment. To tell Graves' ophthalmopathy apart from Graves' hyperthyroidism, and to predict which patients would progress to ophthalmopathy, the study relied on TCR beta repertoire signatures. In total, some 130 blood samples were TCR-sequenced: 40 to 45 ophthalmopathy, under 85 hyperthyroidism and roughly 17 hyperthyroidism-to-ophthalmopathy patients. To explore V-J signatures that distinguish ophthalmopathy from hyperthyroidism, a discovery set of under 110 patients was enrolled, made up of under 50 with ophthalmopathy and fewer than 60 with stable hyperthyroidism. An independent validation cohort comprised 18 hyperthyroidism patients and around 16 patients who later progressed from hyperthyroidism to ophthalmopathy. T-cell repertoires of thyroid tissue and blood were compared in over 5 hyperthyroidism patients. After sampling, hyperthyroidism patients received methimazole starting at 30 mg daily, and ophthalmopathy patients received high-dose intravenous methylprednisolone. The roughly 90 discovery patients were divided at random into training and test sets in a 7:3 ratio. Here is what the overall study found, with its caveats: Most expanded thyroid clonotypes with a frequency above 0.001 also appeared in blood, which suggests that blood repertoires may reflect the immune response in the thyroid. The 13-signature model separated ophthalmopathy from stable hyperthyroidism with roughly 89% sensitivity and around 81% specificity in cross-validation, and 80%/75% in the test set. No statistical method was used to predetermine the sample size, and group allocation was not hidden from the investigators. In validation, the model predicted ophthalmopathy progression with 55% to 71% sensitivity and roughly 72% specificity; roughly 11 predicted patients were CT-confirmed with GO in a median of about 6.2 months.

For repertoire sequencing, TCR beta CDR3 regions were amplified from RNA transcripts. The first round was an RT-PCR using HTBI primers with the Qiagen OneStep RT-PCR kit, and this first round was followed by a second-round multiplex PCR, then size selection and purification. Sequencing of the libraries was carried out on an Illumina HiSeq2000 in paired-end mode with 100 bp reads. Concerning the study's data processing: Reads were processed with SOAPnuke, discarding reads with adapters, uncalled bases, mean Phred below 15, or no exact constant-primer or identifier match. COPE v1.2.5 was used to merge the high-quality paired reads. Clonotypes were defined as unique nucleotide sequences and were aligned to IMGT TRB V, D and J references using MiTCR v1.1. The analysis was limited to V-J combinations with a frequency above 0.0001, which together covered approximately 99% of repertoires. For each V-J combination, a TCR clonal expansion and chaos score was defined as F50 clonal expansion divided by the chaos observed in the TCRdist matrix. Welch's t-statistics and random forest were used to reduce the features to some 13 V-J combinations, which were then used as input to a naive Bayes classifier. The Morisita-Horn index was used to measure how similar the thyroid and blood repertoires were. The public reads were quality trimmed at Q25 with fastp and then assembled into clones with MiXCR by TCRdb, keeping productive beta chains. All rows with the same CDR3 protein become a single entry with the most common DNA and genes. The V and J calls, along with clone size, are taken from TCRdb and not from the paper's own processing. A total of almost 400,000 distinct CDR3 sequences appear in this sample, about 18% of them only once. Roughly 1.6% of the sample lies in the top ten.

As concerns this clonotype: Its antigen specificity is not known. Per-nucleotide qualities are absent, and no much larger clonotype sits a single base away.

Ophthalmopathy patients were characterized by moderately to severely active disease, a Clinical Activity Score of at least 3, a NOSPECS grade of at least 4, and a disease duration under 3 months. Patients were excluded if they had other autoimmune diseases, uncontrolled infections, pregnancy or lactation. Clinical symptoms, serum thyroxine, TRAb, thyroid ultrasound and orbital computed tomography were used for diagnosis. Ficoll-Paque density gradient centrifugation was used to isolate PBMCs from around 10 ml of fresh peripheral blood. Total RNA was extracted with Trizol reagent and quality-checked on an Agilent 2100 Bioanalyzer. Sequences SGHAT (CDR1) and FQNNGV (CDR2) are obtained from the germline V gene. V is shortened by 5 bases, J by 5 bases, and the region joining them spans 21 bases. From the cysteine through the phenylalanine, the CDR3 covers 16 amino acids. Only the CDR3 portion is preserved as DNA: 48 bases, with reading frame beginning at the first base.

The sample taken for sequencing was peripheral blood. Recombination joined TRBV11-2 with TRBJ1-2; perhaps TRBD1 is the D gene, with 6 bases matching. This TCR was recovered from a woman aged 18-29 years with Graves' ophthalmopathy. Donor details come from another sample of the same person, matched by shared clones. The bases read TGTGCCAGCAGCGTCGGGGGGGCGAACAGACGTTATGGCTACACCTTC. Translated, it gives CASSVGGANRRYGYTF.